This T cell receptor beta chain was observed in a study of response to subunit inactivated influenza vaccine. Points from the study as a whole: Authors suggested each seasonal flu vaccination may recruit only limited numbers of new T cells.

TCRdb itself ran the RT-PCR reads through MiXCR, one entry per CDR3 protein. The table includes 560,000 or so distinct CDR3 sequences, roughly 8.2% detected once. The sample holds many counts of this clonotype. No antigen is known for it. Trimming cost V 8 bases and J 3 bases, with 17 bases left between them. The germline gives CDR1 GTSNPN, CDR2 SVGIG (reference sequence). CDR3 size: 13 residues. Sequencing used PBMCs from blood, obtained about 23 months after vaccination. This chain links TRBV30 with TRBJ2-7; tentatively, D is TRBD1 or TRBD2 (5 bases each). The TCR comes from a man between 50 and 69 years old who received an inactivated influenza vaccine. CDR3 loop: CAGEIRDGYEQYF. CDR3 nucleotide sequence: TGTGCCGGAGAGATACGGGACGGCTACGAGCAGTACTTC.